These 14 T cell receptor beta chains originate from one sample sequenced in a study of cytomegalovirus exposure and HLA in healthy donors. PCR employed 60 Vbeta and 13 Jbeta primers. The repertoire was sequenced with immunoSEQ multiplex PCR; TCRdb's copy has only in-frame clones and lacks some. The table records around 120,000 clones, 75% to 90% of them present only once. Material for sequencing was PBMCs. These TCRs come from a woman aged 40 to 49 in good health and CMV-seropositive.

The chain employs TRBV29-1 and TRBJ1-1, with TRBD1 matching over 7 bases. The CDR3 spans 15 residues. Per germline, CDR1 SQVTM and CDR2 ANQGSEA. With 3 bases clipped from V and 4 bases from J, the junction kept 11 bases outside the gene matches. The CDR3 bases are TGCAGCGTTGACCACCCCACAGGGGCGATCACTGAAGCTTTCTTT. Its protein product is CSVDHPTGAITEAFF.

The chain has TRBV25-1 and TRBJ2-1; TRBD1 is a possible D gene (6 bases). Looked up from germline, CDR1 is MGHDK and CDR2 is SYGVNS. The length of the CDR3 is 11 residues. Trimming removed 7 bases at V and 10 bases at J, with 11 bases between. The CDR3: CASTLRGEQFF. In nucleotides, the CDR3 is TGTGCCAGCACCCTTAGGGGGGAGCAGTTCTTC.

The CDR3 coding sequence is TGTGCCAGCAGAAAACTCGAATTAAGACAGGTAGGAACACGGGGTGAAGCTTTCTTT. Its protein product is CASRKLELRQVGTRGEAFF. The V gene is TRBV28, the J gene TRBJ1-1; possibly TRBD1 for D (6 bases). Deletions cut 6 bases from V and 7 bases from J, with 33 bases between. Looked up from germline, CDR1 is MDHEN and CDR2 is SYDVKM. CDR3 length: 19 residues.

This chain joins TRBV7-3 and TRBJ2-3; TRBD2 aligns across 11 bases. Per germline, CDR1 SGHTA and CDR2 FQGTGA. With 5 bases clipped from V and 1 base from J, the junction kept 2 bases outside the gene matches. This CDR3 has 15 amino acids. The CDR3 sequence: CASSRLAGRTDTQYF. CDR3 in DNA: TGTGCCAGCAGCCGACTAGCGGGACGCACAGATACGCAGTATTTT.

As DNA, the CDR3 is TGTGCCAGCAGCTTGCGTCAGAAGAACACTGAAGCTTTCTTT. It specifies CASSLRQKNTEAFF. The V gene is TRBV5-4, the J gene TRBJ1-1; D uncertain. CDR3 size: 14 residues. Germline V gene lookup returns CDR1 SGHNT and CDR2 YYREEE (reference sequence). V dropped 1 base and J dropped 1 base, with 8 bases sitting between them.

The chain links TRBV7-9 to TRBJ1-2, with D possibly being TRBD1 (6 bases). V was clipped by 6 bases and J by 4 bases, with 15 bases between them. Germline values: CDR1 SEHNR, CDR2 FQNEAQ (reference sequence). The CDR3 has 14 amino acids. Here the CDR3 DNA reads TGTGCCAGCAGTCTTCTTACAGGGCCCTATGGCTACACCTTC. Translation gives CASSLLTGPYGYTF.

Concerning this clone: The same CDR3 can be traced to other DNA sequences in this sample. The chain has TRBV2 and TRBJ1-5, with D unresolved. Germline V gene data show CDR1 as SNHLY and CDR2 as FYNNEI. The CDR3 spans 11 residues. V lost 9 bases and J 10 bases, leaving 13 bases between the germline ends. The CDR3 nucleotides are TGTGCCAGTACCCGCGTCGGTCCCCAGCATTTT. Translating gives CASTRVGPQHF.

This chain uses TRBV5-5 with TRBJ1-5; unclear D gene. This CDR3 spans 16 amino acids. The V gene's germline CDR1 is SGHKS and CDR2 YYEKEE (reference sequence). The V gene lost 4 bases and the J gene lost 0 bases, with 14 bases spanning the gap. This CDR3 is CASSPTWEYSNQPQHF. CDR3 coding DNA: TGTGCCAGCAGCCCCACTTGGGAGTATAGCAATCAGCCCCAGCATTTT.

V and J are TRBV6-5 and TRBJ2-7, with 10 bases aligning to TRBD2. Germline values: CDR1 MNHEY, CDR2 SVGAGI. The ends lost 6 bases at V and 2 bases at J; junction bases unmatched: 4. The CDR3 is 14 residues long. The CDR3 coding sequence is TGTGCCAGCAGAACCAGCGGGGGGGCCTACGAGCAGTACTTC. Encoded protein: CASRTSGGAYEQYF.

Only one count was recorded for this clone. This rearrangement joins TRBV18 to TRBJ2-7, with D possibly matching TRBD1 (6 bases). Germline loops: CDR1 KGHSH, CDR2 LQKENI. The CDR3 totals 16 residues. Trimming stripped 3 bases from V and 2 bases from J, with 17 bases between. Written as DNA, the CDR3 is TGTGCCAGCTCACCGGGACAACCCCAAATTGCCTACGAGCAGTACTTC. Amino acids: CASSPGQPQIAYEQYF.

This clone was found a few times. The rearrangement uses TRBV28 and TRBJ2-5, with TRBD1 matching 7 bases. This CDR3 region has 15 residues. Germline V CDR1 and CDR2: MDHEN, SYDVKM. V lost 5 bases to trimming and J lost 0 bases; unmatched junction nucleotides: 6. The CDR3 region has the DNA TGTGCCAGCAGTACTCCGGACAGGCACCAAGAGACCCAGTACTTC. It encodes CASSTPDRHQETQYF.

This chain links TRBV27 with TRBJ2-7; 10 nucleotides align to TRBD1. The CDR3 covers 15 residues. With V trimmed by 5 bases and J by 2 bases, 6 bases remained unmatched. Looked up from germline, CDR1 is MNHEY and CDR2 is SMNVEV (reference sequence). The CDR3 is CASSDWDRGTYEQYF. The CDR3 nucleotides are TGTGCCAGCAGTGACTGGGACAGGGGAACCTACGAGCAGTACTTC.

V is TRBV15 and J is TRBJ1-1, with TRBD1 identical over 11 bases. The germline V gene encodes CDR1 LNHNV and CDR2 YYDKDF (reference sequence). CDR3 length equals 15 residues. Losses at the gene ends were 1 base for V and 5 bases for J; bases not matched to a gene: 3. The CDR3 nucleotides read TGTGCCACCAGCAGAGTCGGGACAGGGGGAACTGAAGCTTTCTTT. Translated: CATSRVGTGGTEAFF.

The gene calls are TRBV29-1 and TRBJ2-7, with TRBD2 as a possible D gene (6 bases). The CDR3 extends over 15 amino acids. Deletions cut 4 bases from V and 4 bases from J, with 20 bases between. The germline gives CDR1 SQVTM, CDR2 ANQGSEA. The CDR3 here is CSVAGGEPKPYEQYF. The CDR3 region has the DNA TGCAGCGTTGCCGGCGGGGAGCCTAAGCCGTACGAGCAGTACTTC.